These 14 T cell receptor beta chains came from one sample sequenced in a study of neoadjuvant anti-PD-1 for oral cavity cancer. The time point was: after neoadjuvant nivolumab, at surgical resection. Produced via immunoSEQ multiplex PCR; TCRdb's table is partial and in-frame only. The sample records about 14,000 clones, over 60% being singletons. The sample consisted of PBMCs, taken after nivolumab (anti-PD-1) treatment. These receptors all stem from a person between 35 and 79 years old with oral cavity squamous cell carcinoma.

The table lists this clone with a few counts. The chain is built from TRBV16 and TRBJ1-6; D is possibly TRBD1 (5 bases). Looked up from germline, CDR1 is KGHSY and CDR2 is FQNENV. Trimming cost V 4 bases and J 9 bases, with 16 bases left between them. CDR3 length equals 15 residues. The CDR3 protein is CASSPKAQGSSPLHF. CDR3 sequence (DNA): TGTGCCAGCAGCCCAAAGGCTCAGGGTAGTTCACCCCTCCACTTT.

The chain carries TRBV6-1 and TRBJ2-1, with D tentatively TRBD2 (5 bases). From germline, CDR1 is MNHNS and CDR2 SASEGT. Trimming took 3 bases from V and 0 from J, leaving 21 bases between them. The CDR3 spans 19 residues. The CDR3: CASSEDGLTLLSSYNEQFF. CDR3 DNA sequence: TGTGCCAGCAGTGAGGACGGACTCACGCTCCTAAGCTCCTACAATGAGCAGTTCTTC.

The V call is TRBV9, the J call TRBJ2-3, with no clear D. V was cut by 0 bases and J by 0 bases, with 8 bases left in between. This CDR3 has 15 amino acids. Germline-derived CDR1 and CDR2 are SGDLS and YYNGEE. The CDR3: CASSVGETSTDTQYF. The CDR3 DNA is TGTGCCAGCAGCGTAGGAGAAACTAGCACAGATACGCAGTATTTT. Drawing the rest from reference TRBV9 and TRBJ2-3, the complete variable domain is DSGVTQTPKHLITATGQRVTLRCSPRSGDLSVYWYQQSLDQGLQFLIQYYNGEERAKGNILERFSAQQFPDLHSELNLSSLELGDSALYFCASSVGETSTDTQYFGPGTRLTVL.

This chain connects TRBV30 to TRBJ1-2; TRBD1 might be the D (5 bases). Germline assignment: CDR1 GTSNPN and CDR2 SVGIG (reference sequence). The CDR3 length is 14 residues. The V end lost 4 bases, the J end lost 5 bases, and 17 bases lay between the germline ends. In DNA form, the CDR3 reads TGTGCCTGGATATCGGGGGGACCTGGGTATGGCTACACCTTC. It codes for CAWISGGPGYGYTF.

This clone has more than one count but fewer than ten. The V call is TRBV2, the J call TRBJ2-7; D is unresolved. Germline values: CDR1 SNHLY, CDR2 FYNNEI. V was trimmed by 6 bases and J by 0 bases, leaving 12 bases between them. The CDR3 has 14 amino acids. The CDR3 coding sequence is TGTGCCAGCAGGACTTCTTTTAGCTCCTACGAGCAGTACTTC. Its translation is CASRTSFSSYEQYF.

This clone was recorded a few times. The genes are TRBV14 and TRBJ1-2; a weak D match, TRBD1 (5 bases). There are 13 residues in the CDR3. The V end lost 2 bases, the J end lost 4 bases, and 8 bases lay between the germline ends. Germline V gene data show CDR1 as SGHDN and CDR2 as FVKESK. The CDR3 loop is CASSQQGVYGYTF. CDR3 nucleotide sequence: TGTGCCAGCAGCCAACAGGGAGTCTATGGCTACACCTTC.

This clone has more than one count but fewer than ten. This chain uses TRBV5-1 with TRBJ1-1; no definite D call. This CDR3 comprises 14 residues. Germline V CDR1 and CDR2: SGHRS, YFSETQ. V shed 4 bases and J shed 8 bases, with 18 bases lying between them. The CDR3 coding sequence is TGCGCCAGCAGCAGCCAGTCCCTGGGGTCGGAAGCTTTCTTT. It codes for CASSSQSLGSEAFF.

This clone was observed a few times. This CDR3 is CASSGDPSGQGLNEQFF. In DNA form, the CDR3 reads TGTGCCAGCAGCGGAGATCCCTCGGGACAGGGGCTCAATGAGCAGTTCTTC. The chain uses TRBV13 and TRBJ2-1, with 10 bases lining up with TRBD1. Germline V gives CDR1 PRHDT, CDR2 FYEKMQ (reference sequence). V shed 5 bases and J 6 bases; nucleotides not matched to a gene: 13. This CDR3 spans 17 amino acids.

In DNA, the CDR3 is TGTGCCAGCAGCTTAGAGGGCAGTCCCAGTCAGCCCCAGCATTTT. This translates into CASSLEGSPSQPQHF. The chain joins TRBV11-2 to TRBJ1-5; no definite D call. The CDR3 has 15 residues. Trimming removed 0 bases from V and 6 bases from J, with 12 bases in between. Looked up from germline, CDR1 is SGHAT and CDR2 is FQNNGV.

The chain couples TRBV27 to TRBJ1-5, with 8 bases identical to TRBD1. Germline values: CDR1 MNHEY, CDR2 SMNVEV (reference sequence). The CDR3 loop spans 15 amino acids. J gave up 4 bases and V 6 bases, and 8 bases lay outside the gene matches. CDR3 protein: CASRPDRGQNQPQHF. The CDR3 coding sequence is TGTGCCAGCAGACCCGACAGGGGACAGAATCAGCCCCAGCATTTT.

The chain couples TRBV6-5 to TRBJ1-2; TRBD1 might be the D (5 bases). CDR1 and CDR2 (germline): MNHEY, SVGAGI. Trimming removed 0 bases from V and 1 base from J, with 12 bases in between. The CDR3 runs 16 residues. The DNA for the CDR3 is TGTGCCAGCAGTTACTCGATCGGGGCGGTTAACTATGGCTACACCTTC. This gives the protein CASSYSIGAVNYGYTF.

The gene calls are TRBV4-2 and TRBJ1-1; D remains unclear. V lost 4 bases and J 0 bases, leaving 9 bases between the germline ends. There are 14 residues in the CDR3. Germline CDR1 is LGHNA and CDR2 is YNFKEQ. This CDR3 reads CASSPRPMNTEAFF. The DNA of the CDR3 is TGTGCCAGCAGCCCTCGACCGATGAACACTGAAGCTTTCTTT.

This chain connects TRBV28 to TRBJ2-7, with 9 bases that match TRBD2. Germline V gives CDR1 MDHEN, CDR2 SYDVKM. V lost 6 bases, J lost 5 bases, and 8 bases stayed unmatched. The length of the CDR3 is 14 residues. This CDR3 reads CASRAAGGLNEQYF. CDR3 sequence (DNA): TGTGCCAGCAGAGCAGCGGGAGGTTTGAACGAGCAGTACTTC. Looking up the rest from reference TRBV28 and TRBJ2-7 gives the full variable domain: DVKVTQSSRYLVKRTGEKVFLECVQDMDHENMFWYRQDPGLGLRLIYFSYDVKMKEKGDIPEGYSVSREKKERFSLILESASTNQTSMYLCASRAAGGLNEQYFGPGTRLTVT.

This clone was counted only a few times. V gene TRBV5-1 combines with J gene TRBJ1-1, with 9 bases that match TRBD1. Germline CDR1 SGHRS, CDR2 YFSETQ. The ends lost 4 bases at V and 4 bases at J; junction bases unmatched: 5. The CDR3 is made up of 14 amino acids. CDR3 DNA: TGCGCCAGCAGCGTCCCGACAGGGGGCACTGAAGCTTTCTTT. Amino acid sequence: CASSVPTGGTEAFF. Variable domain in full (rest from reference TRBV5-1 and TRBJ1-1): KAGVTQTPRYLIKTRGQQVTLSCSPISGHRSVSWYQQTPGQGLQFLFEYFSETQRNKGNFPGRFSGRQFSNSRSEMNVSTLELGDSALYLCASSVPTGGTEAFFGQGTRLTVV.